This T cell receptor beta chain was found in a study of beta chain features in type 1 diabetes (dated by TCRdb to 2016 to 2018). Background for the entire study: Mean age, gender distribution, total cell number and subset yield were not different between patients and healthy donors. The study compared TCRB repertoires of sorted circulating CD4+ T cell subsets between recently diagnosed type 1 diabetes patients and matched healthy donors. Regulatory and stem cell-like memory subsets were isolated from only 8 patients and 8 healthy donors, whereas naive and central memory subsets came from all 30 or so donors. Across all samples, fewer than 130 million sorted cells were examined, and cell number per subset correlated strongly with RNA yield. Broad study findings and their caveats: A moderate but significant shortening of TCRB CDR3 length was observed in type 1 diabetes patients in all four CD4+ subsets. Sequencing cDNA rather than genomic DNA could over-represent highly expressing activated cells, although activation and CD3 levels did not differ between groups. Naive, central memory and regulatory TCRB repertoires appeared more similar among patients than among healthy donors. Patients with type 1 diabetes made fewer insertions and deleted more nucleotides at VDJ recombination sites, implying thymic rearrangement abnormalities. Only small numbers of individuals were included in the HLA sub-analyses, which left unresolved whether HLA type had any influence on TCRB rearrangement. Shorter templates might be favored by PCR, yet because patient and control samples were amplified and corrected together, any such skew would affect both groups equally.

Each donor gave one peripheral blood draw, averaging approximately 110 mL, which was collected into heparinised tubes. Naive, central memory, regulatory and stem cell-like memory CD4+ T cells were sorted on a BD FACSAria II using a panel including CD45RO, CCR7, CD25, CD127, CD95 and CD27. A purity above 98% was achieved for all sorted populations. PBMCs were separated immediately by Lymphoprep density gradient centrifugation and were stained directly, without being cultured. Samples were stained and sorted in pairs, with one healthy donor and one patient per experiment, so that batch effects were minimized. The CDR1 and CDR2 encoded by the germline V gene (reference sequence) are GTSNPN and SVGIG. Trimmed from V: 2 bases; trimmed from J: 4 bases; junction bases lacking a gene match: 6. From the cysteine through the phenylalanine, the CDR3 covers 15 amino acids. CDR3 DNA only is kept here, 45 bases in frame from base 1.

The entire amount of isolated RNA was reverse transcribed using the High Capacity cDNA Reverse Transcription Kit, so the sequenced TCRB transcripts were expressed ones. For stem cell-like memory T cell samples, survey-depth immunoSEQ sequencing was used, averaging approximately 1 million total reads per sample. After sorted cells were lysed in RLT buffer, RNA was extracted with DNase-treated RNeasy Micro or Mini kits, with the choice depending on cell number. To prevent cross-contamination, each cell subset was processed individually, whereas patient and healthy donor samples were processed jointly. TCRB sequences were amplified from cDNA with the immunoSEQ multiplex PCR, producing 87-bp fragments spanning the CDR3 region. The amplicons were sequenced using the Illumina HiSeq platform. Per the source publication's procedure: Synthetic template baselines were used to correct PCR bias computationally, reads within Hamming distance 2 were collapsed together, and singletons that could not be merged were discarded. By aligning reads against IMGT, V, D and J genes, CDR3 length, and insertions or deletions at six rearrangement sites were assigned. Clonotype counts were normalized to sorted cell number within each subset before computing true diversity and Gini coefficients with the tcR R package. The overlap coefficient, calculated on TCRB nucleotide sequences, was used to quantify repertoire sharing. This is the immuneACCESS table as TCRdb keeps it, with only in-frame sequences that have V and J called. A part of the clones is gone; compared with another copy, unresolved V genes explain less than half, and the rest is unexplained. The V and J calls and clone size come from that table; D and trimming were worked out from the DNA. This sample gives tens of thousands of clones in total; 60% to 70% of them show up just once. Of the sample, around 0.29% is held by the ten largest clones.

A word on this clone: Its antigen remains undetermined. Base-call qualities are not available, and no considerably larger clone is one nucleotide away.

The chain uses TRBV30 and TRBJ2-2; 8 bases in between match TRBD1. Sequences were obtained from stem cell memory CD4+ T cells from blood. Reading the label with the study, this specimen's cell subset or site is: stem cell-like memory CD4+ T cells. This receptor was taken from a woman in her 30s with type 1 diabetes. The bases read TGTGCCTGGAGTAGTGGACAGGGCGGCACCGGGGAGCTGTTTTTT. This is translated as CAWSSGQGGTGELFF.